These 21 T cell receptor beta chains came from one sample sequenced in a study of blood T cell repertoires in COVID-19. Here immunoSEQ multiplex PCR was the method, and the copy in TCRdb shows in-frame clones only, minus some. The sample consists of some 200,000 clones, roughly 84% of them appearing once. Sequenced input: PBMCs or T cells enriched from blood (not recorded which). The source of these receptors is a man aged 35 to 55 who had recovered from COVID-19.

The chain recombines TRBV18 with TRBJ2-7, with D perhaps TRBD1 (6 bases). V was pared by 5 bases and J by 2 bases, with 13 bases between. The CDR3 loop spans 14 amino acids. Germline V lookup: CDR1 KGHSH, CDR2 LQKENI. CDR3 in amino acids: CASSSDPGAYEQYF. CDR3 sequence (DNA): TGTGCCAGCTCATCCGATCCAGGGGCCTACGAGCAGTACTTC. The variable domain in full, completed from reference TRBV18 and TRBJ2-7, reads NAGVMQNPRHLVRRRGQEARLRCSPMKGHSHVYWYRQLPEEGLKFMVYLQKENIIDESGMPKERFSAEFPKEGPSILRIQQVVRGDSAAYFCASSSDPGAYEQYFGPGTRLTVT.

The chain has TRBV11-2 and TRBJ2-3; 16 bases fit TRBD2. The germline gives CDR1 SGHAT, CDR2 FQNNGV. This CDR3 has 15 residues. The V segment lost 4 bases and the J segment 12 bases; nucleotides outside the gene matches: 7. The CDR3 reads CASSSSGTSGGAQYF. CDR3 DNA sequence: TGTGCCAGCAGCTCCTCCGGGACTAGCGGGGGGGCACAGTATTTT.

This rearrangement joins TRBV18 to TRBJ2-4; 7 bases are shared with TRBD1. Germline values: CDR1 KGHSH, CDR2 LQKENI. The CDR3 has 16 amino acids. J gave up 13 bases and V 2 bases, and 17 bases lay outside the gene matches. This CDR3 reads CASSPSEGAITMRQYF. CDR3 nucleotide sequence: TGTGCCAGCTCACCAAGTGAGGGGGCGATTACTATGAGGCAGTACTTC.

This chain joins TRBV6-5 and TRBJ2-2; 9 bases fit TRBD1. The germline gives CDR1 MNHEY, CDR2 SVGAGI. Losses at the gene ends were 6 bases for V and 6 bases for J; bases not matched to a gene: 8. The CDR3 consists of 15 residues. CDR3 sequence reads: CASSQDGTGSGELFF. The CDR3 DNA sequence: TGTGCCAGCAGCCAAGACGGGACAGGGTCCGGGGAGCTGTTTTTT.

This clone appeared a single time. The sample has other DNA sequences that encode this CDR3 too. V gene TRBV6-5 combines with J gene TRBJ1-1, with D perhaps matching TRBD1 (6 bases). There are 14 residues in the CDR3. The germline V and J ends were trimmed by 1 base and 1 base, with 7 bases remaining between them. The germline CDR1 and CDR2 sequences are MNHEY and SVGAGI. CDR3 sequence (DNA): TGTGCCAGCAGTTACTTGACAGGGAACACTGAAGCTTTCTTT. It specifies CASSYLTGNTEAFF.

The V call is TRBV2, the J call TRBJ2-3; possible D gene TRBD2, 6 bases. Germline V CDR1 and CDR2: SNHLY, FYNNEI. Trimming removed 7 bases at V and 6 bases at J, with 20 bases between. The CDR3 loop spans 15 amino acids. This CDR3 reads CASTPGVSHPDTQYF. CDR3 nucleotides: TGTGCCAGCACCCCGGGGGTTTCACACCCGGATACGCAGTATTTT.

Here the CDR3 reads CASSLVSGGPTDTQYF. DNA of the CDR3: TGTGCCAGCAGCTTAGTCAGCGGGGGGCCCACAGATACGCAGTATTTT. V and J are TRBV7-2 and TRBJ2-3, with 9 bases aligning to TRBD2. V was pared by 1 base and J by 2 bases, with 4 bases of the junction left unmatched. Germline CDR1 reads SGHTA; CDR2 reads FQGNSA. The CDR3 is 16 residues long.

The V and J genes are TRBV10-3 and TRBJ1-5, with TRBD1 identical over 7 bases. Germline loops: CDR1 ENHRY, CDR2 SYGVKD. V was pared by 0 bases and J by 7 bases, with 6 bases of the junction left unmatched. CDR3 length equals 15 residues. CDR3 sequence reads: CAISESTGSLQPQHF. Written as DNA, the CDR3 is TGTGCCATCAGTGAGTCGACAGGGTCGTTGCAGCCCCAGCATTTT.

The CDR3 nucleotides are TGTGCCATCAGTGAGTCGAACAGGGAAGATTATAGCAATCAGCCCCAGCATTTT. Its protein is CAISESNREDYSNQPQHF. V usage is TRBV10-3 and J usage is TRBJ1-5, with D maybe TRBD1 (6 bases). The CDR3 is made up of 18 amino acids. V gave up 0 bases and J gave up 0 bases, with 15 bases separating them. The germline gives CDR1 ENHRY, CDR2 SYGVKD.

V usage is TRBV2 and J usage is TRBJ2-5; 10 nucleotides agree with TRBD1. The germline CDR1 and CDR2 sequences are SNHLY and FYNNEI. This CDR3 is 13 amino acids long. V shed 11 bases and J 4 bases; nucleotides not matched to a gene: 7. DNA of the CDR3: TGTGCCGGCCAGACAGGGGGCAGAGAGACCCAGTACTTC. It codes for CAGQTGGRETQYF.

V gene TRBV20-1 combines with J gene TRBJ2-5; 8 positions agree with TRBD2. Trimming at V came to 3 bases and at J to 5 bases, leaving 11 bases not matched to a gene. CDR1 is DFQATT and CDR2 is SNEGSKA in the germline V gene (reference sequence). The CDR3 sequence is 15 residues long. The CDR3 loop is CSASGQGAGDETQYF. The CDR3 DNA reads TGCAGTGCTAGTGGGCAAGGAGCGGGGGATGAGACCCAGTACTTC.

The chain uses TRBV9 and TRBJ2-5, with TRBD1 as a possible D gene (6 bases). V dropped 0 bases and J dropped 1 base, with 10 bases sitting between them. The CDR3 consists of 15 residues. Germline assignment: CDR1 SGDLS and CDR2 YYNGEE. The CDR3 reads CASSVATGIQETQYF. In DNA, the CDR3 is TGTGCCAGCAGCGTAGCTACAGGGATCCAAGAGACCCAGTACTTC. Supplemented by reference TRBV9 and TRBJ2-5, the full variable domain reads DSGVTQTPKHLITATGQRVTLRCSPRSGDLSVYWYQQSLDQGLQFLIQYYNGEERAKGNILERFSAQQFPDLHSELNLSSLELGDSALYFCASSVATGIQETQYFGPGTRLLVL.

The chain links TRBV19 to TRBJ1-2; 7 nucleotides match TRBD1. Germline V CDR1 and CDR2: LNHDA, SQIVND (reference sequence). V dropped 6 bases and J dropped 10; count of bases not matched to a gene: 11. The CDR3 consists of 13 residues. DNA for the CDR3: TGTGCCAGTAGCCCTACAGGGGCCATAATCTACACCTTC. This codes for CASSPTGAIIYTF. The full variable domain, its missing parts supplied by reference TRBV19 and TRBJ1-2, is DGGITQSPKYLFRKEGQNVTLSCEQNLNHDAMYWYRQDPGQGLRLIYYSQIVNDFQKGDIAEGYSVSREKKESFPLTVTSAQKNPTAFYLCASSPTGAIIYTFGSGTRLTVV.

V is TRBV27 and J is TRBJ1-2, with D unresolved. Germline assignment: CDR1 MNHEY and CDR2 SMNVEV (reference sequence). The CDR3 runs to 15 residues. Trimming left V 4 bases short and J 6 bases short, with 18 bases between. CDR3 amino acids: CASSSPSVGLDGYTF. CDR3 nucleotide sequence: TGTGCCAGCAGTTCCCCCTCCGTCGGTCTGGATGGCTACACCTTC.

This clone was seen a handful of times. The chain is built from TRBV4-2 and TRBJ2-7; D is undetermined. Trimming shortened V by 0 bases and J by 0 bases, and 6 bases separated the two germline ends. The CDR3 consists of 14 residues. Germline values: CDR1 LGHNA, CDR2 YNFKEQ. This chain's CDR3 is CASSQDRSSYEQYF. The DNA for the CDR3 is TGTGCCAGCAGCCAAGATCGGAGCTCCTACGAGCAGTACTTC.

V and J are TRBV2 and TRBJ2-2; TRBD1 aligns across 8 bases. The junction had 8 bases not matched to a gene; V was cut back by 6 bases and J by 2 bases. Germline V gives CDR1 SNHLY, CDR2 FYNNEI. This CDR3 spans 16 amino acids. The CDR3 protein is CASRASRGLNTGELFF. CDR3 DNA: TGTGCCAGCAGGGCAAGCAGGGGGCTCAACACCGGGGAGCTGTTTTTT.

The chain uses TRBV10-3 and TRBJ2-5, with D maybe TRBD1 (6 bases). Germline V gene lookup returns CDR1 ENHRY and CDR2 SYGVKD. The CDR3 has 13 residues. Trimming removed 11 bases at V and 5 bases at J, with 18 bases between. The CDR3 spells CAVAPGVSETQYF. The CDR3 coding sequence is TGTGCCGTCGCACCAGGGGTGTCGGAGACCCAGTACTTC.

The V gene is TRBV19, the J gene TRBJ1-5; D ambiguous. The germline V and J ends were trimmed by 4 bases and 7 bases, with 11 bases remaining between them. This CDR3 comprises 13 residues. CDR1 and CDR2 (germline): LNHDA, SQIVND (reference sequence). The CDR3 loop reads CASSTEGDQPQHF. Written as DNA, the CDR3 is TGTGCCAGTAGTACGGAGGGAGACCAGCCCCAGCATTTT. The variable domain in full, with the rest retrieved from reference TRBV19 and TRBJ1-5, is DGGITQSPKYLFRKEGQNVTLSCEQNLNHDAMYWYRQDPGQGLRLIYYSQIVNDFQKGDIAEGYSVSREKKESFPLTVTSAQKNPTAFYLCASSTEGDQPQHFGDGTRLSIL.

The rearrangement uses TRBV29-1 and TRBJ1-3; 9 bases match TRBD1. The CDR3 totals 13 residues. CDR1 is SQVTM, CDR2 ANQGSEA, per germline. V lost 4 bases, J lost 2 bases, and 0 bases stayed unmatched. This CDR3 is CSVGTGAGNTIYF. The DNA of the CDR3 is TGCAGCGTTGGGACAGGGGCTGGAAACACCATATATTTT.

This clone has just a few counts. The chain has TRBV28 and TRBJ2-7, with TRBD1 matching 7 bases. The CDR3 length is 13 residues. V lost 8 bases to trimming and J lost 3 bases; unmatched junction nucleotides: 7. Germline CDR1 reads MDHEN; CDR2 reads SYDVKM. CDR3 coding DNA: TGTGCCAGCCTTCTACAGGGGTACTACGAGCAGTACTTC. Translated, it gives CASLLQGYYEQYF.

This clone has a single count. This chain connects TRBV29-1 to TRBJ1-1; the match to TRBD1 covers 9 bases. The CDR3 spans 17 residues. After removal of 5 bases from V and 0 bases from J, the junction contained 13 bases not matched to a gene. Germline V gives CDR1 SQVTM, CDR2 ANQGSEA. The CDR3 DNA sequence: TGCAGCGTTCCAGCCGGGACAGGGTTTTCGGTGAACACTGAAGCTTTCTTT. This encodes CSVPAGTGFSVNTEAFF. The entire variable domain, with the rest obtained from reference TRBV29-1 and TRBJ1-1, is as follows: SAVISQKPSRDICQRGTSLTIQCQVDSQVTMMFWYRQQPGQSLTLIATANQGSEATYESGFVIDKFPISRPNLTFSTLTVSNMSPEDSSIYLCSVPAGTGFSVNTEAFFGQGTRLTVV.